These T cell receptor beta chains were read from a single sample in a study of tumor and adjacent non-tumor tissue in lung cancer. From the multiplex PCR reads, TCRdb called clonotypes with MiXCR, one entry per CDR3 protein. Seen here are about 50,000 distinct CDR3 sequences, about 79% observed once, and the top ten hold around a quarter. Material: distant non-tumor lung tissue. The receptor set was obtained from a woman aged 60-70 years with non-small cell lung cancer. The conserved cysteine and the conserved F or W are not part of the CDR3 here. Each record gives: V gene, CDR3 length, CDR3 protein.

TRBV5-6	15	ASSLSSSGGAWNELL
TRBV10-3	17	ATKTAGTGTPTRDETQY
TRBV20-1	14	SARHGVHYSYNEQF
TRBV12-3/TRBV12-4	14	ASSSLAGGICNEQF
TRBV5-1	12	ASSLGQLYNEQF
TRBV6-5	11	VSRDEGVGGYS
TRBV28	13	ASRSQGPTISEAF
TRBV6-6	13	ARSPYTGAKEKLF
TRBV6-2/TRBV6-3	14	ASSYSRDPPAYGYT
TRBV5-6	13	VSSFRGTGANVLT
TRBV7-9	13	ASSFYRGQNTEAF
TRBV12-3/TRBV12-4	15	ASLIRTGWELQETQY
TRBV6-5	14	TSSSNPSQGNQPQH
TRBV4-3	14	ASSRMSGGGSEKLL
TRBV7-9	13	ARSPLRTGDNGQF
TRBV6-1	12	ASSRGPAGYEQY
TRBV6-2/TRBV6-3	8	AGPKETQY
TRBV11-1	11	ASSESGPMANA
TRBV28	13	VSSYLSRGGYGYT
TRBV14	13	AISLSGQGKNEQY
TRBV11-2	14	ASSHQYRGWTGELS
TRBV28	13	VSASGREFTDTRY
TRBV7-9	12	ASSREGVNTEAF
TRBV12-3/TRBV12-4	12	ASIREGLTIEQF
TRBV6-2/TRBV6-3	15	ASRRTRQVLAKNIQY
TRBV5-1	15	ASSLAPNKVNTGELF
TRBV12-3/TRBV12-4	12	AGRIQGYSCEQY
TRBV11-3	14	ASSTWTGKGTGELF
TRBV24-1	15	ATSDQGTCQSNYGYT
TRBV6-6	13	ASSYDSSGANVLT
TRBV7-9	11	ASRDRDNNEQF
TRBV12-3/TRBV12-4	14	ACSPRLVQRGDEQF
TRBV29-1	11	IVLRGVSETQY
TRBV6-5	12	VSSSQGVGQPQD
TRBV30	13	AWNVRGTRDTEAF
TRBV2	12	ASRRQGGNQPQH
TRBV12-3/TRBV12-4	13	AGSPDGGSGVTQY
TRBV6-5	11	TSSRDSPNEAF
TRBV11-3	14	ASSLDLGTTGETQY
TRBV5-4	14	DSIPENGGVYNEHF
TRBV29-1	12	SVARLANSNEQF
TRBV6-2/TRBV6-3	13	ASSYSPDWSYGYT
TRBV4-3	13	ASSHYTGTNQPQH
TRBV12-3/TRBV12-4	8	ASTYNEQF
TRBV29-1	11	SVVPEKVDTQY
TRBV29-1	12	SVAGWYVCGEQF
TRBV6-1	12	ARSGRQLSYEQY
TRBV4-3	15	ANSQASGLAGGNEQY
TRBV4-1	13	ASSQGVGGNYGYT
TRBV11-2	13	ANSLGSGGADEQF
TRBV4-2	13	ASDQEEAGLYEQY
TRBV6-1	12	ASSTVQWGETQY
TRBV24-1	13	ATSDLQGNTGELF
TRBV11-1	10	ASSPARGGVH
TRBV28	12	ASTPERFWETQY
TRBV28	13	ASSLASGGDYERY
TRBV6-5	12	ASSRTGGQKAQY
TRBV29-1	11	SVRQGASYGQY
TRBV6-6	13	ASSLGPFYNPFLH